This T cell receptor (beta chain) was obtained from a study of blood T cell repertoires in COVID-19. Study-level background: Samples came from the United States, Italy and Spain, spanning acute and convalescent COVID-19.

In the source study's methods: Researchers report that nucleated cell counts were estimated from reference gene primer amplification. The assay was immunoSEQ multiplex PCR, and TCRdb's table has in-frame clones only and misses some. D and trimming come from the DNA, and the V and J calls and clone size come from that table. The data show 50,000 to 60,000 clones, with about four fifths seen just once and approximately 10% held by the top ten. The CDR3 is 16 amino acids. V dropped 3 bases and J dropped 1; count of bases not matched to a gene: 5. The germline gives CDR1 LNHNV, CDR2 YYDKDF (reference sequence).

This chain joins TRBV15 and TRBJ1-3, with 8 positions matching TRBD1. Sequences were obtained from peripheral blood. The sequence derives from an elderly man with COVID-19, enrolled during active disease. The CDR3 protein is CATSRPTGGSGNTIYF. The CDR3 DNA follows: TGTGCCACCAGCAGGCCAACAGGGGGTTCTGGAAACACCATATATTTT.